The TCR beta chain under discussion was sequenced for a study of T cell responses to AZD1222 COVID-19 vaccine. About the study: Second-dose intervals near 4 or 12 weeks were combined. Study findings and constraints: Of the AZD1222 recipients, only 5 to 7 were seropositive at baseline.

As to this clone: The antigen is unknown.

TCRdb's table, derived via immunoSEQ multiplex PCR, lists solely in-frame clones and lacks some. The data contain some 120,000 clones, 93% of them singletons. Germline loops: CDR1 LNHDA, CDR2 SQIVND (reference sequence). Trimming cost V 5 bases and J 5 bases; bases outside gene matches: 7. The CDR3 covers 15 residues. This clonotype was sampled from an adult in good health. The V and J genes are TRBV19 and TRBJ2-1; 9 bases are shared with TRBD1. The source material was peripheral blood, sampled on day 0 of AZD1222 vaccination. The CDR3 spells CASSPGTGLHNEQFF. The CDR3 coding sequence is TGTGCCAGTAGTCCCGGGACAGGGCTGCACAATGAGCAGTTCTTC.